One and the same sample provided the 22 T cell receptor beta chains below, sequenced in a study of shared clonotypes between healthy human individuals. Clones were read by immunoSEQ multiplex PCR, and TCRdb kept only the in-frame ones, dropping some. The data show roughly 2.5 million clones, more than 90% seen once. Sequences were obtained from naive CD4+ T cells sorted from blood. Documented subset: CD45RA+ positively selected. Every receptor here comes from a man aged 18 to 29 in good health.

The rearrangement joins TRBV30 to TRBJ1-1; D is undetermined. V shed 2 bases and J shed 10 bases, with 11 bases lying between them. The CDR3 sequence is 11 residues long. Germline loops: CDR1 GTSNPN, CDR2 SVGIG (reference sequence). The CDR3 region has the DNA TGTGCCTGGAGTCGGTTTATGGGAGCTTTCTTT. Its protein product is CAWSRFMGAFF.

This clone was found once. This chain links TRBV6-6 with TRBJ2-1; D gene ambiguous. Germline assignment: CDR1 MNHNY and CDR2 SVGAGI (reference sequence). Trimming shortened V by 6 bases and J by 9 bases, and 18 bases separated the two germline ends. CDR3 length: 14 amino acids. CDR3 DNA sequence: TGTGCCAGCAGACCGGGCCCCCTTCGGACTGAGCAGTTCTTC. Encoded protein: CASRPGPLRTEQFF.

A note on this clone: The same CDR3 is also encoded by other DNA sequences in this sample. V gene TRBV5-1 combines with J gene TRBJ2-7; D not resolved. V lost 3 bases and J 3 bases, leaving 4 bases between the germline ends. Germline CDR1 reads SGHRS; CDR2 reads YFSETQ. The CDR3 has 11 residues. The CDR3 bases are TGCGCCAGCAGCTCCAGCTACGAGCAGTACTTC. This codes for CASSSSYEQYF.

In DNA, the CDR3 is TGTGCCAGCAGCCCAGGTCTTGGGAGAACACCCTACGAGCAGTACTTC. Its protein product is CASSPGLGRTPYEQYF. The V gene is TRBV7-9, the J gene TRBJ2-7; a weak D match, TRBD2 (5 bases). The V gene's germline CDR1 is SEHNR and CDR2 FQNEAQ (reference sequence). V lost 5 bases and J lost 2, with 19 bases in between. The CDR3 covers 16 residues.

The chain combines TRBV5-1 with TRBJ1-5; D remains unclear. The CDR3 length is 13 residues. Trimming took 4 bases from V and 1 from J, leaving 6 bases between them. Germline V CDR1 and CDR2: SGHRS, YFSETQ. The CDR3 DNA is TGCGCCAGCAGCGCGGACAGCAATCAGCCCCAGCATTTT. Protein sequence: CASSADSNQPQHF.

A single count supports this clone. This rearrangement joins TRBV6-1 to TRBJ1-4, with no clear D. The CDR3 runs 16 residues. Germline assignment: CDR1 MNHNS and CDR2 SASEGT. Trimming removed 4 bases at V and 0 bases at J, with 12 bases between. The CDR3: CASSVSTPATNEKLFF. As DNA, the CDR3 is TGTGCCAGCAGTGTCTCGACACCTGCAACTAATGAAAAACTGTTTTTT.

This clone was recorded once. At one of its ends the junction is not consistent with the germline gene, which may arise from a read error. The rearrangement joins TRBV10-1 to TRBJ2-3, with D hard to call. Germline V CDR1 and CDR2: WNHNN, SYGVQD (reference sequence). CDR3 length: 14 amino acids. The chain's CDR3 is CASSESNTIPAEFF. DNA of the CDR3: TGCGCCAGCAGTGAGTCTAATACTATCCCCGCTGAGTTTTTT.

The CDR3 spells CASSKERDTGNTIYF. Here the CDR3 DNA reads TGTGCCAGCAGTAAAGAACGGGATACTGGAAACACCATATATTTT. This chain uses TRBV2 with TRBJ1-3; D is unclear. Germline values: CDR1 SNHLY, CDR2 FYNNEI. The ends were cut back, 5 bases at V and 2 bases at J, with 13 bases in the middle. The CDR3 extends over 15 amino acids.

The gene calls are TRBV27 and TRBJ2-5, with 11 bases matching TRBD1. Germline CDR1 reads MNHEY; CDR2 reads SMNVEV (reference sequence). The length of the CDR3 is 14 residues. Unmatched junction bases numbered 4, after V lost 6 bases and J lost 4 bases. CDR3 region: CASRDRGRGETQYF. The CDR3, as DNA: TGTGCCAGCAGGGACAGGGGGCGTGGAGAGACCCAGTACTTC.

The table lists this clone with a few counts. This specimen includes other DNA sequences encoding the same CDR3. The chain employs TRBV7-2 and TRBJ2-5, with D perhaps TRBD1 (5 bases). V was clipped by 2 bases and J by 4 bases, with 5 bases between them. The CDR3 loop spans 12 amino acids. Per germline, CDR1 SGHTA and CDR2 FQGNSA. CDR3 bases: TGTGCCAGCAGCTTAAGGGGAGAGACCCAGTACTTC. It encodes CASSLRGETQYF.

The J gene is TRBJ1-6, the V gene TRBV6-5; 8 bases agree with TRBD1. CDR3 size: 15 residues. CDR1 is MNHEY, CDR2 SVGAGI, per germline. The V and J ends lost 5 bases and 7 bases, in that order; junction bases with no gene match: 7. CDR3 coding DNA: TGTGCCAGCAGTGGGGGACAGGTGCGCAATTCACCCCTCCACTTT. Translation: CASSGGQVRNSPLHF.

The chain couples TRBV2 to TRBJ2-2; tentatively, D is TRBD1 (6 bases). The CDR3 covers 15 residues. V was trimmed by 2 bases and J by 3 bases, leaving 10 bases between them. CDR1 is SNHLY and CDR2 is FYNNEI in the germline V gene. For the CDR3, the DNA is TGTGCCAGCAGTGAACGGGACACCTACACCGGGGAGCTGTTTTTT. This gives the protein CASSERDTYTGELFF.

The chain combines TRBV7-2 with TRBJ2-3, with a possible D match to TRBD2 (6 bases). Germline lookup yields CDR1 SGHTA and CDR2 FQGNSA. The CDR3 runs to 16 residues. Deletions cut 0 bases from V and 4 bases from J, with 14 bases between. The CDR3 protein is CASSLAGGSAADTQYF. The CDR3 nucleotides read TGTGCCAGCAGCTTAGCTGGGGGGTCGGCGGCAGATACGCAGTATTTT. Full variable domain (outside the CDR3, taken from reference TRBV7-2 and TRBJ2-3): GAGVSQSPSNKVTEKGKDVELRCDPISGHTALYWYRQSLGQGLEFLIYFQGNSAPDKSGLPSDRFSAERTGGSVSTLTIQRTQQEDSAVYLCASSLAGGSAADTQYFGPGTRLTVL.

The chain has TRBV5-1 and TRBJ2-1, with D possibly matching TRBD2 (6 bases). Trimming removed 5 bases from V and 8 bases from J, with 17 bases in between. CDR3 length equals 14 residues. The germline V gene has CDR1 SGHRS and CDR2 YFSETQ. CDR3 in DNA: TGCGCCAGCAGGCCGGGGGAGCAGGTGGATGAGCAGTTCTTC. It specifies CASRPGEQVDEQFF.

This clone was counted once. This chain joins TRBV28 and TRBJ1-2, with TRBD1 identical over 9 bases. Germline values: CDR1 MDHEN, CDR2 SYDVKM. This CDR3 comprises 13 residues. V trimming: 4 bases; J trimming: 4 bases; junction bases outside the gene matches: 1. The CDR3 loop reads CASSWTGVYGYTF. Here the CDR3 DNA reads TGTGCCAGCAGTTGGACAGGGGTCTATGGCTACACCTTC.

Worth noting for this clone: Different DNA sequences within this sample yield the same CDR3. V usage is TRBV5-4 and J usage is TRBJ2-3; TRBD2 aligns across 11 bases. This CDR3 contains 16 residues. The V segment lost 4 bases and the J segment 2 bases; nucleotides outside the gene matches: 6. Germline CDR1 and CDR2: SGHNT and YYREEE (reference sequence). The CDR3 sequence: CASSLLAGGNTDTQYF. Here the CDR3 DNA reads TGTGCCAGCAGCCTCTTAGCGGGGGGGAACACAGATACGCAGTATTTT.

The chain couples TRBV25-1 to TRBJ1-6; a possible D gene is TRBD1 (6 bases). CDR3 length equals 13 residues. V was clipped by 3 bases and J by 7 bases, with 7 bases between them. Germline V gene sequence: CDR1 MGHDK, CDR2 SYGVNS. CDR3 nucleotide sequence: TGTGCCAGCAGTGATGGGGGCAATTCACCCCTCCACTTT. This codes for CASSDGGNSPLHF.

The chain recombines TRBV7-2 with TRBJ2-7, with a tentative D call TRBD1 (5 bases). The CDR3 has 14 residues. Germline V gene lookup returns CDR1 SGHTA and CDR2 FQGNSA. V was trimmed by 1 base and J by 0 bases, leaving 7 bases between them. The CDR3 loop reads CASSLEGDSYEQYF. The CDR3 bases are TGTGCCAGCAGCTTAGAAGGGGACTCCTACGAGCAGTACTTC.

The gene calls are TRBV27 and TRBJ1-1; D might be TRBD1 (5 bases). The germline V gene has CDR1 MNHEY and CDR2 SMNVEV (reference sequence). V was pared by 7 bases and J by 3 bases, with 18 bases between. This CDR3 has 15 residues. CDR3 amino acids: CASTTGGGKHTEAFF. In DNA, the CDR3 is TGTGCCAGCACCACGGGGGGAGGGAAACACACTGAAGCTTTCTTT.

V gene TRBV27 combines with J gene TRBJ1-2; D perhaps matches TRBD1 (5 bases). V was pared by 6 bases and J by 1 base, with 24 bases between. The CDR3 spans 18 residues. Per germline, CDR1 MNHEY and CDR2 SMNVEV (reference sequence). CDR3 bases: TGTGCCAGCAGACCAGGCCTAACCACGGGACGGCTTAACTATGGCTACACCTTC. As protein: CASRPGLTTGRLNYGYTF.

This rearrangement joins TRBV9 to TRBJ2-1; tentatively, D is TRBD1 (5 bases). The CDR3 consists of 17 residues. Germline lookup yields CDR1 SGDLS and CDR2 YYNGEE. V lost 0 bases and J 1 base, leaving 14 bases between the germline ends. The CDR3: CASSVGGSGLSYNEQFF. The CDR3 DNA reads as TGTGCCAGCAGCGTAGGAGGTTCAGGGTTATCCTACAATGAGCAGTTCTTC.

The chain has TRBV5-5 and TRBJ1-4; D remains ambiguous. The length of the CDR3 is 13 residues. V lost 4 bases to trimming and J lost 2 bases, with 6 bases between them. The germline V gene has CDR1 SGHKS and CDR2 YYEKEE (reference sequence). The DNA for the CDR3 is TGTGCCAGCAGCCCGGAGACTAATGAAAAACTGTTTTTT. Protein: CASSPETNEKLFF.